This T cell receptor (beta chain) appears in the sequencing data of a study of pediatric ulcerative colitis. Study-level points and caveats: A couple of rectal clonotypes were found only in ulcerative colitis patients, all of them.

Rectal tissue came from one to two pinch biopsies taken at colonoscopy. The CDR3 extends over 21 amino acids. V was cut by 0 bases and J by 7 bases, with 31 bases left in between. Germline V gene sequence: CDR1 SGHRS, CDR2 YFSETQ. Comments on this clone: The target antigen is unknown.

Clones were read by immunoSEQ multiplex PCR, and TCRdb kept only the in-frame ones, dropping some. The data show 15,000 to 20,000 clones, about 80% seen once. The specimen was gut tissue. The receptor comes from a boy younger than 18 who was a control in a study of pediatric ulcerative colitis. The rearrangement uses TRBV5-1 and TRBJ1-4; D may be TRBD1 (5 bases). For the CDR3, the DNA is TGCGCCAGCAGCTTGGTCGGAGTTGGGGAGCATTCAGGGCCGGTGGGTGAAAAACTGTTTTTT. As protein: CASSLVGVGEHSGPVGEKLFF.